These T cell receptor beta chains were read from a single sample in a study of T-cell memory formation after mild COVID-19. TCRdb re-called the 5' RACE reads with MiXCR, one entry per CDR3 protein. The sample has about 58,000 distinct CDR3 sequences; 25% to 35% are singletons. The sequenced sample consisted of PBMCs or a T cell subset sorted from them (not recorded which). The receptors stem from a man between 18 and 29 years old who had mild COVID-19 (a few samples of this study predate the infection). Cell type and time point are not known. The CDR3 runs from the conserved cysteine through the conserved F or W. The order of the fields is V gene, J gene, CDR3 protein.

V: TRBV12-3/TRBV12-4
J: TRBJ2-1
CDR3: CASSFRLRNEQFF

V: TRBV5-4
J: TRBJ2-7
CDR3: CASSSRTGREQYF

V: TRBV9
J: TRBJ2-1
CDR3: CASSVAGGAVGEQFF

V: TRBV2
J: TRBJ2-1
CDR3: CASSEGLIYNEQFF

V: TRBV7-2
J: TRBJ2-2
CDR3: CASSPGGAGELFF

V: TRBV5-1
J: TRBJ2-1
CDR3: CANYWRTSYNEQFF

V: TRBV11-2
J: TRBJ2-5
CDR3: CASSLGVGDQETQYF

V: TRBV6-5
J: TRBJ2-4
CDR3: CASSPRVAKNIQYF

V: TRBV27
J: TRBJ1-1
CDR3: CASFLMGGTEAFF

V: TRBV6-6
J: TRBJ2-6
CDR3: CASIAGNSGANVLTF

V: TRBV5-1
J: TRBJ1-2
CDR3: CASSLTLDRVANYGYTF

V: TRBV30
J: TRBJ2-7
CDR3: CAWSVLGGGPSSYEQYF

V: TRBV12-3/TRBV12-4
J: TRBJ2-1
CDR3: CASTPLWGPYNEQFF

V: TRBV18
J: TRBJ1-5
CDR3: CASSPSEISNQPQHF

V: TRBV4-1
J: TRBJ2-2
CDR3: CASSRTDTGELFF

V: TRBV11-2
J: TRBJ2-4
CDR3: CASSTAGGPAKNIQYF

V: TRBV20-1
J: TRBJ2-4
CDR3: CSARKASENIQYF

V: TRBV4-3
J: TRBJ1-6
CDR3: CASSQEVGAVLRSPLHF

V: TRBV3-1
J: TRBJ2-1
CDR3: CASSQEVQGNEQFF

V: TRBV10-3
J: TRBJ1-1
CDR3: CAISEGQGSEAFF

V: TRBV12-5
J: TRBJ1-1
CDR3: CASHQGGEAFF

V: TRBV7-9
J: TRBJ2-7
CDR3: CASSHRGAPYEQYF

V: TRBV4-1
J: TRBJ2-7
CDR3: CASSQEWAGPRQYF

V: TRBV9
J: TRBJ2-1
CDR3: CASSSTEGLSREQFF

V: TRBV11-2
J: TRBJ2-7
CDR3: CASSSGAGWYEQYF

V: TRBV11-2
J: TRBJ2-5
CDR3: CASSWPGGGVLETQYF

V: TRBV6-2/TRBV6-3
J: TRBJ1-1
CDR3: CASTSGREWAEAFF

V: TRBV18
J: TRBJ2-5
CDR3: CASSPPGPQETQYF

V: TRBV11-2
J: TRBJ2-1
CDR3: CASSLGVEEQFF

V: TRBV7-9
J: TRBJ1-4
CDR3: CASSGARTTMREKLFF

V: TRBV6-2/TRBV6-3
J: TRBJ2-1
CDR3: CASSYRGLTPWSNEQFF

V: TRBV9
J: TRBJ2-3
CDR3: CASSPRRGAAYFTDTQYF

V: TRBV20-1
J: TRBJ2-7
CDR3: CSTKPRRVLSYEQYF

V: TRBV30
J: TRBJ2-5
CDR3: CAWSVMGLAGDQETQYF

V: TRBV20-1
J: TRBJ2-2
CDR3: CSARSAVTGELFF

V: TRBV6-5
J: TRBJ2-1
CDR3: CASTGDVGRSYNEQFF

V: TRBV6-2/TRBV6-3
J: TRBJ2-2
CDR3: CASSYASGASGELFF

V: TRBV14
J: TRBJ2-7
CDR3: CASSQAYEQYF

V: TRBV9
J: TRBJ1-2
CDR3: CASSPGFYGYTF

V: TRBV2
J: TRBJ2-3
CDR3: CASRQSGGELDTQYF

V: TRBV5-1
J: TRBJ2-7
CDR3: CASSLQGSPSYEQYF

V: TRBV6-2/TRBV6-3
J: TRBJ1-3
CDR3: CASSYSEDHISGNTIYF

V: TRBV4-1
J: TRBJ1-5
CDR3: CASSQEGGGNQPQHF

V: TRBV20-1
J: TRBJ2-5
CDR3: CSARRVPRETQYF

V: TRBV4-1
J: TRBJ2-1
CDR3: CASSQVGTGTPLDNEQFF

V: TRBV4-3
J: TRBJ2-7
CDR3: CASSPSGGGATYEQYF

V: TRBV2
J: TRBJ2-2
CDR3: CASSKDSNTGELFF

V: TRBV14
J: TRBJ2-2
CDR3: CASSPWTAGNTGELFF

V: TRBV5-1
J: TRBJ1-1
CDR3: CASRGGGAEAFF

V: TRBV7-9
J: TRBJ2-1
CDR3: CASSSEGGDEQFF

V: TRBV5-5
J: TRBJ1-1
CDR3: CASSPGGKTEAFF

V: TRBV20-1
J: TRBJ2-2
CDR3: CSARGGLAAGELFF

V: TRBV15
J: TRBJ2-5
CDR3: CATSRDRLQETQYF

V: TRBV5-1
J: TRBJ2-2
CDR3: CASSLDGQTGELFF